The T cell receptor (beta chain) described here comes from a study of CD8+CD57+ T cells in acquired aplastic anemia. Profiles of TCR beta VDJ and CDR3 were generated from a genomic DNA template. TCRdb processed the reads anew with MiXCR; each CDR3 protein has one entry. The repertoire includes 300,000 or so distinct CDR3 sequences, around 60% of them detected once, and around 8% sits in the top ten. The germline V and J ends were trimmed by 0 bases and 6 bases, with 2 bases remaining between them. The germline V gene encodes CDR1 ENHRY and CDR2 SYGVKD. This CDR3 has 11 amino acids. The sequence was collected from a human donor with severe aplastic anemia or a healthy control (not recorded which). The material sequenced was sorted CD4+, CD8+, or CD8+CD57+ T cells (not recorded which) from PBMCs. V is TRBV10-3 and J is TRBJ1-2, with no clear D. This CDR3 reads CAISESHGYTF. The CDR3 DNA reads TGTGCCATCAGTGAGTCGCATGGCTACACCTTC.